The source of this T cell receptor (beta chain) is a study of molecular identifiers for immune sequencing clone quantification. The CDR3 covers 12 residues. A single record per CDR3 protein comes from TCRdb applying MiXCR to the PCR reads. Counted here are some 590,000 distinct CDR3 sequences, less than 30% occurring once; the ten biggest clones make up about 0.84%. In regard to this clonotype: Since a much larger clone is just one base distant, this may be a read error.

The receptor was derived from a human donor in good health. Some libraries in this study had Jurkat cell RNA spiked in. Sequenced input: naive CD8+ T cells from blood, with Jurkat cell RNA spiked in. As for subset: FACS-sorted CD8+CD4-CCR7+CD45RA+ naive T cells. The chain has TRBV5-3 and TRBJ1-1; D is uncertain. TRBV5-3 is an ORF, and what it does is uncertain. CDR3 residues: CASSLHLTQAFF. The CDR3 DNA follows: TGTGCCAGCAGCCTACACCTCACTCAAGCTTTCTTT.